The clone carrying this T cell receptor (beta chain) was seen ten or more times. Its specificity is not known. Germline CDR1 is SGDLS and CDR2 is YYNGEE. V lost 0 bases and J lost 8, with 15 bases in between. The CDR3 spans 14 residues. As the method for making TCR beta libraries, quantitative 5'-RACE with molecular barcodes was used. MiXCR, run by TCRdb on the 5' RACE reads, gives a single entry per CDR3 protein. Among some 220,000 distinct CDR3 sequences listed, more than 5.5% were seen once. The data were obtained in a study of CD8 T cells in ankylosing spondylitis. Study observations and caveats: Reportedly, significant enrichment of disease-linked clones occurred in matched ankylosing spondylitis synovial fluid. Certain motif variants had earlier been reported in reactive arthritis synovial fluid and blood. Researchers report that disease-linked clones proved CD8+ and relatively rare in peripheral blood. Roughly eight highly homologous variants formed a TCR beta motif that appeared characteristic of ankylosing spondylitis blood.

The TCR originated in a male donor with ankylosing spondylitis. J is TRBJ2-7 and V is TRBV9, with a possible D match to TRBD1 (5 bases). The sample taken for sequencing was blood, either unsorted or a sorted T cell fraction (not recorded which). DNA for the CDR3: TGTGCCAGCAGCGTAGGTCAGGGAAGAAACCAGCAGTACTTC. The encoded protein is CASSVGQGRNQQYF.